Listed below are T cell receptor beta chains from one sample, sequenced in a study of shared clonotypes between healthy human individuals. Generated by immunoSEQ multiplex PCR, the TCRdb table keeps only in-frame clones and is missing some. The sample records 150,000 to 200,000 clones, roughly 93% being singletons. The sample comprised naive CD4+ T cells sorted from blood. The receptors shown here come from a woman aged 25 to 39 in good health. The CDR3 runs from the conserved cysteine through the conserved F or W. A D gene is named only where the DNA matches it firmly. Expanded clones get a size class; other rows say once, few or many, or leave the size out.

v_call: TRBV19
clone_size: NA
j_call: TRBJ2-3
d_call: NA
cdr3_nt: TGTGCCAGTACTCACCCACCAGAGAATACGCAGTATTTT
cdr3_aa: CASTHPPENTQYF

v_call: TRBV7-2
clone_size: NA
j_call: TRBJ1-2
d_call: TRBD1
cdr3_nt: TGTGCCAGCAGCCCGGGACAGGGGTTACTCTATGGCTACACCTTC
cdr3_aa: CASSPGQGLLYGYTF

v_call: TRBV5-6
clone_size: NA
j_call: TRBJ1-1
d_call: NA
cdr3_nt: TGTGCCAGCAGACCCGGAGTAGCAAACACTGAAGCTTTCTTT
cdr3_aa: CASRPGVANTEAFF

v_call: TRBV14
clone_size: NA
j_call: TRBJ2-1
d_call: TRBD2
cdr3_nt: TGTGCCAGCAGCCCGCGTGTAGGACTAGCGGGCTACAATGAGCAGTTCTTC
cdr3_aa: CASSPRVGLAGYNEQFF

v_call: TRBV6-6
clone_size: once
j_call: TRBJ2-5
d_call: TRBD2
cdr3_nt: TGTGCCAGCAGAAGACTAGCGGGAGGGCTTAAGACCCAGTACTTC
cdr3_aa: CASRRLAGGLKTQYF

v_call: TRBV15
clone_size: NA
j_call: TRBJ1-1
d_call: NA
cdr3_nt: TGTGCCACCAGAGAGAATTCCATGAACACTGAAGCTTTCTTT
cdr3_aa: CATRENSMNTEAFF

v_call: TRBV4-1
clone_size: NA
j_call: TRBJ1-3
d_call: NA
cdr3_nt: TGCGCCAGCAGCCTCACCAGCTCTGGAAACACCATATATTTT
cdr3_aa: CASSLTSSGNTIYF

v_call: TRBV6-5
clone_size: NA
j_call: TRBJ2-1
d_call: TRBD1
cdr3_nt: TGTGCCAGCAGTCGAGGTGGGACAGATCCTGAGCAGTTCTTC
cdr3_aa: CASSRGGTDPEQFF

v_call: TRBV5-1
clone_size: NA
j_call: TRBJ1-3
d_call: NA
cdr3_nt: TGCGCCAGCAGCTTGGAACAGGTCTCTGGAAACACCATATATTTT
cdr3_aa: CASSLEQVSGNTIYF

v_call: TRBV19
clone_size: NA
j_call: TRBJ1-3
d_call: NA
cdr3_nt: TGTGCCAGTACATCACCTCGGGACCTCTCTGGAAACACCATATATTTT
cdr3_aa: CASTSPRDLSGNTIYF

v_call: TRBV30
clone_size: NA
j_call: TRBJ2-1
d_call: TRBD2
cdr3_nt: TGTGCCTGGGCCGGGACTAGCGGCCGGGTTGGGGAGCAGTTCTTC
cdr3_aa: CAWAGTSGRVGEQFF

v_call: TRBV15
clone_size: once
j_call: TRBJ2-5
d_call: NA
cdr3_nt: TGTGCCACCAGCACGCGGACAGCACAAGAGACCCAGTACTTC
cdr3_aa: CATSTRTAQETQYF

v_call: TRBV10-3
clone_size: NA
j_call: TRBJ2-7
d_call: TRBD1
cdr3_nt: TGTGCCATCAGGAGACAGGGGACGATGAGCTACGAGCAGTACTTC
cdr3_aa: CAIRRQGTMSYEQYF

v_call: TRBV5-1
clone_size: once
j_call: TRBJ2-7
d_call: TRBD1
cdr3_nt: TGCGCCAGCAGCTTGGGGGGTGGGATCCTACCGGGACAGGGGATTCACGAGCAGTACTTC
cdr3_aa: CASSLGGGILPGQGIHEQYF

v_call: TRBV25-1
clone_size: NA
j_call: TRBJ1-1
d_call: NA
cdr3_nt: TGTGCCAGCAGTCGGGATCTGGACACTGAAGCTTTCTTT
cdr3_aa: CASSRDLDTEAFF

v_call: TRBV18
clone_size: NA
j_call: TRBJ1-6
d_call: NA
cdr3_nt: TGTGCCAGCTCACAACGGACAGATAATTCACCCCTCCACTTT
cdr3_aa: CASSQRTDNSPLHF

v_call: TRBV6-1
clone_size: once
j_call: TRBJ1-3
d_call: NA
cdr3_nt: TGTGCCAGCACCGAGACAAGCTCTGGAAACACCATATATTTT
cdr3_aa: CASTETSSGNTIYF

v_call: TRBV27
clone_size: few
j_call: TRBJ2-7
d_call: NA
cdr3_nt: TGTGCCAGCAGTTTCAGAAGCCTTACCTCATACGAGCAGTACTTC
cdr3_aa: CASSFRSLTSYEQYF

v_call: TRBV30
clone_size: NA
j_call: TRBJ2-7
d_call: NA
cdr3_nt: TGTGCCTGGAGTGTACAACAGGCATTCTACGAGCAGTACTTC
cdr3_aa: CAWSVQQAFYEQYF

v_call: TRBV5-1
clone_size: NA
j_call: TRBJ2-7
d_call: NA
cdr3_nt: TGCGCCAGCAGCTCCCAGGCCTACGAGCAGTACTTC
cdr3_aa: CASSSQAYEQYF

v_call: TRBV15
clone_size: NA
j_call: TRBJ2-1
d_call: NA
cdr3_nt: TGTGCCACCAGCAGAGATCCGATGACCGGGAACTACAATGAGCAGTTCTTC
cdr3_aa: CATSRDPMTGNYNEQFF

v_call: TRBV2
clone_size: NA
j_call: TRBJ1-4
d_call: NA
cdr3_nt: TGTGCCAGCGGACAACGGGCGTTCGAAAAACTGTTTTTT
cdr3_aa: CASGQRAFEKLFF

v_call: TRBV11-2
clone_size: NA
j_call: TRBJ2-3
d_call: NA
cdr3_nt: TGTGCCAGCAGCTTAAGGCAGAGCACAGATACGCAGTATTTT
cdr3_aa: CASSLRQSTDTQYF

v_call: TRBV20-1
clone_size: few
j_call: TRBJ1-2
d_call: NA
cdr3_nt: TGCAGTGCTTTTACAGGGCGAGGCTACACCTTC
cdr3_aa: CSAFTGRGYTF